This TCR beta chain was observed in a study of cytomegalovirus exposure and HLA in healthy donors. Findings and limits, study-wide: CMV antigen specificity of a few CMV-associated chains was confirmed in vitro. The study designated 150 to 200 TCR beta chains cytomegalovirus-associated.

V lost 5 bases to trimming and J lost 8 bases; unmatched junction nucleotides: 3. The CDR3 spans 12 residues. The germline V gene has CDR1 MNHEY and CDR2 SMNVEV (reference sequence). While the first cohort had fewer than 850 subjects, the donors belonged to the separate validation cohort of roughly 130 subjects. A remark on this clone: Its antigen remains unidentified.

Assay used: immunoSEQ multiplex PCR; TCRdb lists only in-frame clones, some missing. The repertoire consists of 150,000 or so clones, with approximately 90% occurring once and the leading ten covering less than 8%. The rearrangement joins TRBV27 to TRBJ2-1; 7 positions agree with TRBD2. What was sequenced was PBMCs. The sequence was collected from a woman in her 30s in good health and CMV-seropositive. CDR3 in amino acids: CASSIGLDEQFF. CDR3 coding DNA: TGTGCCAGCAGTATCGGACTAGATGAGCAGTTCTTC.